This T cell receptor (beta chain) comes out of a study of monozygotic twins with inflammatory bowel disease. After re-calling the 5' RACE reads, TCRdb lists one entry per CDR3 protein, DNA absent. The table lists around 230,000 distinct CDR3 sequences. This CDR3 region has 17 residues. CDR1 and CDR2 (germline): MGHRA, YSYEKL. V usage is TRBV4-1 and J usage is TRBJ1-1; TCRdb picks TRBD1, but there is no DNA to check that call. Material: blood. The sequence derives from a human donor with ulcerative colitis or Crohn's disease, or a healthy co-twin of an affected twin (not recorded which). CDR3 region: CASSPEGQGLMNTEAFF.